These 15 T cell receptor beta chains were all obtained from the same sample, sequenced in a study of blood T cell repertoires in COVID-19. Clones were sequenced by immunoSEQ multiplex PCR, and TCRdb holds only the in-frame ones, with some missing. This table has approximately 24,000 clones, nearly 95% appearing once. The specimen sequenced was peripheral blood. All receptors derive from a human donor in a cohort sampled during active COVID-19.

This chain joins TRBV27 and TRBJ2-3, with unresolved D. Germline V gene sequence: CDR1 MNHEY, CDR2 SMNVEV (reference sequence). V dropped 7 bases and J dropped 2 bases, with 10 bases sitting between them. The CDR3 has 13 residues. In nucleotides, the CDR3 is TGTGCCAGCACCGCCCGCGTCACAGATACGCAGTATTTT. It translates to CASTARVTDTQYF.

The chain joins TRBV3-1 (or the pseudogene TRBV3-2) to TRBJ2-5; 7 bases agree with TRBD1. Germline CDR1 and CDR2: LGHDT and YNNKEL (reference sequence). Trimming removed 2 bases from V and 2 bases from J; junction bases left unmatched: 2. The CDR3 loop spans 14 amino acids. This CDR3 is CASSQNRGQETQYF. The CDR3 DNA reads TGTGCCAGCAGCCAAAACAGGGGTCAAGAGACCCAGTACTTC.

The chain recombines TRBV6-6 with TRBJ2-5; 9 positions match TRBD1. Germline V gene lookup returns CDR1 MNHNY and CDR2 SVGAGI (reference sequence). The V segment lost 4 bases and the J segment 7 bases; nucleotides outside the gene matches: 10. This CDR3 comprises 15 residues. The CDR3 DNA reads as TGTGCCAGCAGTTCGGGGACAGGGTTGAGTGGGACCCAGTACTTC. This translates into CASSSGTGLSGTQYF.

The gene calls are TRBV7-8 and TRBJ2-5; possible D gene TRBD2, 5 bases. The CDR3 contains 15 residues. Germline assignment: CDR1 SGHVS and CDR2 FQNEAQ. With 5 bases removed from V and 2 bases from J, the gap between germline ends came to 15 bases. CDR3 region: CASSRPRVLQETQYF. The CDR3, as DNA: TGTGCCAGCAGCCGACCGAGGGTACTGCAAGAGACCCAGTACTTC.

The chain recombines TRBV12-3 or TRBV12-4 with TRBJ2-2, with no clear D. CDR3 length: 11 amino acids. V was pared by 9 bases and J by 8 bases, with 10 bases between. The CDR3 DNA is TGTGCCAGTTGGGTCAGGGGGGAGCTGTTTTTT. It encodes CASWVRGELFF.

This sequence joins TRBV5-1 and TRBJ1-5; 8 bases are shared with TRBD1. The CDR3 has 13 amino acids. With 5 bases clipped from V and 6 bases from J, the junction kept 4 bases outside the gene matches. CDR1 and CDR2 from the germline V gene are SGHRS and YFSETQ. For the CDR3, the DNA is TGCGCCAGCAGTCTACAGGGGGGTCAGCCCCAGCATTTT. Its protein product is CASSLQGGQPQHF. Supplemented by reference TRBV5-1 and TRBJ1-5, the full variable domain reads KAGVTQTPRYLIKTRGQQVTLSCSPISGHRSVSWYQQTPGQGLQFLFEYFSETQRNKGNFPGRFSGRQFSNSRSEMNVSTLELGDSALYLCASSLQGGQPQHFGDGTRLSIL.

V and J are TRBV5-1 and TRBJ1-2; TRBD1 aligns across 7 bases. Trimming at V came to 4 bases and at J to 8 bases, leaving 8 bases not matched to a gene. CDR1 SGHRS and CDR2 YFSETQ come from the germline V gene. This CDR3 region has 13 residues. For the CDR3, the DNA is TGCGCCAGCAGCGGAGACTGGGACAGAGGCTACACCTTC. Residues: CASSGDWDRGYTF.

This chain uses TRBV7-8 with TRBJ1-3, with unresolved D. CDR3 length equals 15 residues. Deletions cut 2 bases from V and 0 bases from J, with 8 bases between. Germline V gene lookup returns CDR1 SGHVS and CDR2 FQNEAQ. The CDR3 nucleotides are TGTGCCAGCAGCTTATTGAGTAGCTCTGGAAACACCATATATTTT. This gives the protein CASSLLSSSGNTIYF.

This clone was counted a single time. V usage is TRBV4-2 and J usage is TRBJ2-5, with 7 bases matching TRBD1. This CDR3 has 16 amino acids. V gave up 1 base and J gave up 5 bases; unmatched junction bases: 10. Germline assignment: CDR1 LGHNA and CDR2 YNFKEQ. The chain's CDR3 is CASSQGTGEVSETQYF. CDR3 nucleotide sequence: TGTGCCAGCAGCCAAGGTACAGGGGAAGTAAGCGAGACCCAGTACTTC.

This clone is a singleton in its sample. The rearrangement uses TRBV7-9 and TRBJ1-1; tentatively, D is TRBD1 (5 bases). CDR1 and CDR2 from the germline V gene are SEHNR and FQNEAQ (reference sequence). Trimming removed 5 bases at V and 7 bases at J, with 8 bases between. The CDR3 length is 11 residues. The CDR3 coding sequence is TGTGCCAGCAGCCCAACAGGTGAAGCTTTCTTT. Amino acid sequence: CASSPTGEAFF.

The chain joins TRBV12-3 or TRBV12-4 to TRBJ1-1; D is ambiguous. This CDR3 region has 13 residues. V was shortened by 7 bases and J by 7 bases, with 16 bases between the two germline ends. The CDR3 here is CASKLSDGGEAFF. In DNA form, the CDR3 reads TGTGCCAGCAAACTGAGCGACGGTGGTGAAGCTTTCTTT.

The chain is built from TRBV5-1 and TRBJ2-1, with D possibly TRBD2 on 7 matching bases. V dropped 4 bases and J dropped 3 bases, with 17 bases sitting between them. The CDR3 totals 16 residues. Germline CDR1 reads SGHRS; CDR2 reads YFSETQ. CDR3: CASSPGGASFYNEQFF. DNA of the CDR3: TGCGCCAGCAGCCCTGGGGGGGCTAGCTTCTACAATGAGCAGTTCTTC. Supplemented by reference TRBV5-1 and TRBJ2-1, the full variable domain reads KAGVTQTPRYLIKTRGQQVTLSCSPISGHRSVSWYQQTPGQGLQFLFEYFSETQRNKGNFPGRFSGRQFSNSRSEMNVSTLELGDSALYLCASSPGGASFYNEQFFGPGTRLTVL.

In this sample, this clone turned up once. The rearrangement links TRBV5-1 to TRBJ2-7; D unresolved. Germline V lookup: CDR1 SGHRS, CDR2 YFSETQ. V dropped 0 bases and J dropped 2 bases, with 9 bases sitting between them. This CDR3 has 14 residues. CDR3 bases: TGCGCCAGCAGCTTGGTTGCGTTGACCTACGAGCAGTACTTC. Its translation: CASSLVALTYEQYF. Filled out from reference TRBV5-1 and TRBJ2-7, the complete variable domain reads KAGVTQTPRYLIKTRGQQVTLSCSPISGHRSVSWYQQTPGQGLQFLFEYFSETQRNKGNFPGRFSGRQFSNSRSEMNVSTLELGDSALYLCASSLVALTYEQYFGPGTRLTVT.

The V gene is TRBV9, the J gene TRBJ2-2; perhaps TRBD2 as D (5 bases). Germline V CDR1 and CDR2: SGDLS, YYNGEE. Trimming shortened V by 0 bases and J by 1 base, and 16 bases separated the two germline ends. This CDR3 has 18 residues. The CDR3 DNA sequence: TGTGCCAGCAGCGTAGCTGTCAGAGGAGCGGTGAACACCGGGGAGCTGTTTTTT. Its translation: CASSVAVRGAVNTGELFF.

A remark on this clone: Other nucleotide sequences in the sample specify the same CDR3. J is TRBJ1-1 and V is TRBV5-1; D uncertain. V lost 1 base to trimming and J lost 1 base, with 5 bases between them. CDR1 is SGHRS, CDR2 YFSETQ, per germline. This CDR3 has 13 residues. In nucleotides, the CDR3 is TGCGCCAGCAGCTTGCCGGGGAACACTGAAGCTTTCTTT. Translated: CASSLPGNTEAFF. Using reference TRBV5-1 and TRBJ1-1 for the parts outside the CDR3, the full variable domain is KAGVTQTPRYLIKTRGQQVTLSCSPISGHRSVSWYQQTPGQGLQFLFEYFSETQRNKGNFPGRFSGRQFSNSRSEMNVSTLELGDSALYLCASSLPGNTEAFFGQGTRLTVV.